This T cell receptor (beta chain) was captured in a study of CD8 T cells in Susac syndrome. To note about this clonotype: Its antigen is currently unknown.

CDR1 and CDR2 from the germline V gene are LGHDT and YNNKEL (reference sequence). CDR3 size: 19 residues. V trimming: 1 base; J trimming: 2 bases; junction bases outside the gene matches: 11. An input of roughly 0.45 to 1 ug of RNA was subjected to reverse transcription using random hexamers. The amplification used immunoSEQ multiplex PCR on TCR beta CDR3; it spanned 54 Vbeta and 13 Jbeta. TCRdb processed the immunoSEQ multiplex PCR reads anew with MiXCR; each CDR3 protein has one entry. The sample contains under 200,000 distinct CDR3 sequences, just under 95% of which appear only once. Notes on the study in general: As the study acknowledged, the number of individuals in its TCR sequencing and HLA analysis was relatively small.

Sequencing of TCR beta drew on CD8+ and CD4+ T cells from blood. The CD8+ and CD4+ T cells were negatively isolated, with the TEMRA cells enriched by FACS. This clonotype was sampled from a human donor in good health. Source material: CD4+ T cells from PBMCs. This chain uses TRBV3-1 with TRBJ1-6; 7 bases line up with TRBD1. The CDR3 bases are TGTGCCAGCAGCCAAGTGACAGGGAGGACCGGCGCCTATAATTCACCCCTCCACTTT. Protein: CASSQVTGRTGAYNSPLHF.